These T cell receptor beta chains were read from a single sample in a study of beta chain features in type 1 diabetes. Profiled with immunoSEQ multiplex PCR; TCRdb holds only in-frame clones, not every one. The sample records 300,000 to 450,000 clones, roughly 21% being singletons. Sequenced input: naive CD4+ T cells from blood. The source of these receptors is a woman aged 18-29 years in good health. CDR3s include the opening cysteine and the closing phenylalanine or tryptophan. A D gene is named only where the DNA matches it firmly. Clone size, where shown, is once, few, many, or a class for clones that have expanded.

v_gene	j_gene	abundance	d_gene	CDR3nt	CDR3aa
TRBV7-8	TRBJ2-3	NA	NA	TGTGCCAGCAGCTTAGCACTAGCTAGCACAGATACGCAGTATTTT	CASSLALASTDTQYF
TRBV9	TRBJ1-2	few	NA	TGTGCCAGCAGCGTAGCTGGAACAGCCAACTATGGCTACACCTTC	CASSVAGTANYGYTF
TRBV2	TRBJ2-1	NA	TRBD2	TGTGCCAGCACCCCGGGACTAACCTACAATGAGCAGTTCTTC	CASTPGLTYNEQFF
TRBV4-1	TRBJ1-2	NA	NA	TGCGCCAGCAGCCAAGTCCCGACAGAAGCTAACTATGGCTACACCTTC	CASSQVPTEANYGYTF
TRBV4-3	TRBJ2-3	few	NA	TGCGCCAGCAGCCAAGGGGCAGGTACAAATACGCAGTATTTT	CASSQGAGTNTQYF
TRBV6-1	TRBJ2-3	NA	TRBD2	TGTGCCAGCAGTGAAACGGGACTAGCGGGAGGCACAGATACGCAGTATTTT	CASSETGLAGGTDTQYF
TRBV7-8	TRBJ2-5	NA	TRBD2	TGTGCCAGCAGCTTGGGACTAGCGGGCCTCCAAGAGACCCAGTACTTC	CASSLGLAGLQETQYF
TRBV6-5	TRBJ1-1	NA	NA	TGTGCCAGCAGTTACCAGGTGAACACTGAAGCTTTCTTT	CASSYQVNTEAFF
TRBV5-1	TRBJ1-2	NA	TRBD1	TGCGCCAGCAGCTCGACAGGGGCTAACTATGGCTACACCTTC	CASSSTGANYGYTF
TRBV9	TRBJ1-1	few	NA	TGTGCCAGCACTTTCCAGCCGGGAACTGAAGCTTTCTTT	CASTFQPGTEAFF
TRBV6-5	TRBJ2-7	once	NA	TGTGCCAGCAGTTACCGGGGCGGGGGCCTTTACGAGCAGTACTTC	CASSYRGGGLYEQYF
TRBV7-3	TRBJ2-2	NA	NA	TGTGCCAGCAGCTCTAGCCTCCATGCCGGGGAGCTGTTTTTT	CASSSSLHAGELFF
TRBV7-9	TRBJ1-2	few	TRBD1	TGTGCCAGCATCCAGGACAGGGACTATGGCTACACCTTC	CASIQDRDYGYTF
TRBV9	TRBJ2-1	few	TRBD2	TGTGCCAGCAGCTCTCGGACTAGTAGCGTTGAGCAGTTCTTC	CASSSRTSSVEQFF
TRBV11-3	TRBJ2-1	NA	NA	TGTGCCAGCAGCTTAGATTGGGCATCAGAGCAGTTCTTC	CASSLDWASEQFF
TRBV9	TRBJ2-1	NA	TRBD2	TGTGCCAGCAGCAAGGGACTAGCGGGAGAACGAGAGCAGTTCTTC	CASSKGLAGEREQFF
TRBV30	TRBJ1-2	NA	NA	TGTGCCTGGAGTGCCGAGGAGTACAGGGTAAATGGCTACACCTTC	CAWSAEEYRVNGYTF
TRBV5-1	TRBJ2-1	few	TRBD2	TGCGCCAGCAGCTCACCGGGACTAGCGGGGGGTTCCTACAATGAGCAGTTCTTC	CASSSPGLAGGSYNEQFF
TRBV19	TRBJ2-1	few	TRBD2	TGTGCCAGTAGCCGTTCCGGGGGGTCCTACAACAATGAGCAGTTCTTC	CASSRSGGSYNNEQFF
TRBV4-2	TRBJ1-1	NA	NA	TGTGCCAGCAGCCAAGGCAGGAACACTGAAGCTTTCTTT	CASSQGRNTEAFF